This entry concerns a single T cell receptor beta chain. The antigen is undetermined. In making TCR cDNA, 5'RACE template switching added a universal primer site and UMIs to it. Each CDR3 protein is one row after TCRdb ran MiXCR on the 5' RACE reads. Of approximately 260,000 distinct CDR3 sequences in the sample, 10% to 15% were seen once. The data are from a study of T cells after yellow fever vaccination. From germline, CDR1 is MNHNS and CDR2 SASEGT. The CDR3 has 14 residues. V was pared by 4 bases and J by 3 bases, with 11 bases between. Whole-study results and caveats: The study re-detected most primary-vaccination clones after the booster (96% CD4, around 89% CD8). Faster peaking, at day 5 versus 15, marked a secondary response that was weaker. In FACS-sorted repertoires, abundant clonotypes from the bulk population could appear as contaminants.

This TCR was recovered from a man aged 25-40 years who received the YFV17D yellow fever vaccine. The chain has TRBV6-1 and TRBJ2-3, with D unresolved. The sample in question was CD4+ T cells sorted from PBMCs, obtained 45 days after the yellow fever booster vaccination. In DNA, the CDR3 is TGTGCCAGCAGTGCCCCCCGGTCGACAGATACGCAGTATTTT. Its translation is CASSAPRSTDTQYF.